The source of this T cell receptor (beta chain) is a study of beta chain features in type 1 diabetes (dated by TCRdb to 2016 to 2019). With respect to the entire study: Patients and healthy donors did not differ in mean age, gender distribution, total cell number or subset yield. Regulatory and stem cell-like memory subsets were obtained from only 8 patients and roughly 8 healthy donors, while naive and central memory subsets were obtained from all 28 donors. A total of roughly 100 million sorted cells were examined across all samples, and the number of cells per subset was strongly correlated with RNA yield. In the study, recently diagnosed type 1 diabetes patients and matched healthy donors were compared on the TCRB repertoires of their sorted circulating CD4+ T cell subsets. The paper's findings and limits, for the study overall: A moderate but significant shortening of TCRB CDR3 length was observed in type 1 diabetes patients in all four CD4+ subsets. The naive, central memory and regulatory TCRB repertoires appeared to resemble one another more closely among patients than among healthy donors. Shorter templates might have been favored by PCR, but patient and control samples were amplified and corrected together, so both groups would have been affected equally by any skew. Because small numbers of individuals were included in the HLA sub-analyses, any influence of HLA type on TCRB rearrangement was left unresolved. Because cDNA rather than genomic DNA was sequenced, highly expressing activated cells could have been over-represented, although no difference in activation and CD3 levels was found between groups. At VDJ recombination sites, patients with type 1 diabetes made fewer insertions and deleted more nucleotides, a pattern implying thymic rearrangement abnormalities.

This clone was observed a handful of times. Its antigen is still unknown. No base quality information exists; no much larger clone differs at one position. All of the isolated RNA was reverse transcribed with the High Capacity cDNA Reverse Transcription Kit, so expressed TCRB transcripts were sequenced. Survey-depth immunoSEQ sequencing was performed on stem cell-like memory T cell samples, with an average of about 1.01 million total reads per sample. After sorted cells were lysed in RLT buffer, RNA was extracted with DNase-treated RNeasy Micro or Mini kits, with the choice depending on cell number. Each cell subset was processed on its own to prevent cross-contamination, while patient and healthy donor samples were processed together. The immunoSEQ multiplex PCR was used to amplify TCRB sequences from cDNA, generating 87-bp fragments that spanned the CDR3 region. Sequencing of the amplicons was done on the Illumina HiSeq platform. For the original study's pipeline: Synthetic template baselines were used to correct PCR bias computationally, reads within Hamming distance 2 were collapsed, and singletons that could not be merged were discarded. Reads were aligned to IMGT to assign V, D and J genes, CDR3 length, and insertions or deletions at six rearrangement sites. Within each subset, clonotype counts were normalized to the number of sorted cells before true diversity and Gini coefficients were calculated with the tcR R package. Repertoire sharing was quantified using the overlap coefficient calculated on TCRB nucleotide sequences. The source is immuneACCESS, and TCRdb retained only in-frame sequences with V and J called. Part of the clones is not carried over; for the studies checked, unresolved V genes explain less than half of this, and the remainder is unexplained. That table gives V, J and clone size, and the DNA gave D and trimming. The table for this sample lists tens of thousands of clones; 40% to 60% of them were counted only once. The top ten clones comprise 0.3% of the sample.

Ends trimmed: V by 2 bases, J by 4 bases; bases unmatched to a gene: 2. Including cysteine and phenylalanine, the CDR3 has 13 amino acids. Only the CDR3 part of the read is kept: 39 bases, read in frame from the first base. The germline V gene yields SGHRS for CDR1 and YFSETQ for CDR2. Each donor gave one peripheral blood draw, roughly 120 mL on average, collected into heparinised tubes. A BD FACSAria II and a panel including CD45RO, CCR7, CD25, CD127, CD95 and CD27 were used to sort naive, central memory, regulatory and stem cell-like memory CD4+ T cells. Purity was above 95% for every sorted population. PBMCs were separated immediately by Lymphoprep density gradient centrifugation and were stained directly, without being cultured. So that batch effects would be minimized, each experiment stained and sorted samples in pairs, pairing one healthy donor with one patient.

The origin of this receptor is a man aged 30-40 years with type 1 diabetes. The source material was stem cell memory CD4+ T cells from blood. The intended sense of this specimen's cell subset or site label: stem cell-like memory CD4+ T cells. The chain is assembled from TRBV5-1 and TRBJ1-1; 7 central nucleotides agree with TRBD1. The CDR3 protein: CASSFTGVTEAFF. The bases are TGCGCCAGCAGCTTCACAGGGGTCACTGAAGCTTTCTTT.